The 18 T cell receptor beta chains presented below share a single source sample, sequenced in a study of blood T cell repertoires in COVID-19. Libraries were prepared by immunoSEQ multiplex PCR; TCRdb keeps only in-frame clonotypes and omits some of them. The sample consists of approximately 93,000 clones, about 78% of them appearing once. The sample comprised peripheral blood. These receptors were taken from a woman of 80 years or more with acute or convalescent COVID-19.

The chain combines TRBV2 with TRBJ1-2; 10 positions match TRBD1. CDR3 size: 14 residues. The V segment lost 7 bases and the J segment 5 bases; nucleotides outside the gene matches: 7. Germline assignment: CDR1 SNHLY and CDR2 FYNNEI. The CDR3 bases are TGTGCCAGCATTTCCGGGACAGGGGTTTATGGCTACACCTTC. It yields the protein CASISGTGVYGYTF.

The chain couples TRBV30 to TRBJ2-5; tentative D call: TRBD1 (6 bases). This CDR3 has 14 amino acids. The V end lost 0 bases, the J end lost 2 bases, and 10 bases lay between the germline ends. From germline, CDR1 is GTSNPN and CDR2 SVGIG (reference sequence). In DNA form, the CDR3 reads TGTGCCTGGAGTGTACAGGGTGGACAAGAGACCCAGTACTTC. Translated: CAWSVQGGQETQYF.

The gene calls are TRBV5-4 and TRBJ1-2; 10 bases map to TRBD1. Germline trimming cut 3 bases from V and 0 bases from J; bases unmatched to any gene: 8. Germline values: CDR1 SGHNT, CDR2 YYREEE (reference sequence). This CDR3 spans 17 amino acids. The CDR3 reads CASSYGTGEDSNYGYTF. In nucleotides, the CDR3 is TGTGCCAGCAGCTACGGGACAGGGGAGGACTCTAACTATGGCTACACCTTC. The whole variable domain, filled in from reference TRBV5-4 and TRBJ1-2, reads ETGVTQSPTHLIKTRGQQVTLRCSSQSGHNTVSWYQQALGQGPQFIFQYYREEENGRGNFPPRFSGLQFPNYSSELNVNALELDDSALYLCASSYGTGEDSNYGYTFGSGTRLTVV.

This clone was found a few times. This rearrangement joins TRBV11-3 to TRBJ1-6; 7 bases fit TRBD1. V was pared by 6 bases and J by 9 bases, with 8 bases of the junction left unmatched. The CDR3 covers 14 residues. Germline lookup yields CDR1 SGHNT and CDR2 YENEEA. DNA of the CDR3: TGTGCCAGCAGTTACGACAGGGTAGGTTCACCCCTCCACTTT. It specifies CASSYDRVGSPLHF.

This clone has a handful of counts. The rearrangement joins TRBV10-3 to TRBJ2-1, with D possibly matching TRBD1 (5 bases). Per germline, CDR1 ENHRY and CDR2 SYGVKD. CDR3 length: 14 residues. V was cut by 6 bases and J by 0 bases, with 9 bases left in between. The CDR3 sequence: CAISDRSSYNEQFF. In nucleotides, the CDR3 is TGTGCCATCAGCGACAGAAGCTCCTACAATGAGCAGTTCTTC.

V gene TRBV4-1 combines with J gene TRBJ1-1, with TRBD1 as a possible D gene (6 bases). V was pared by 4 bases and J by 4 bases, with 16 bases between. Germline CDR1 MGHRA, CDR2 YSYEKL. The CDR3 consists of 15 residues. The CDR3 loop reads CASSRVLGGGTEAFF. In DNA form, the CDR3 reads TGCGCCAGCAGCCGAGTCTTAGGGGGGGGCACTGAAGCTTTCTTT.

CDR3 loop: CASSEFWSGLSSYEQYF. DNA for the CDR3: TGTGCCAGCAGTGAATTCTGGTCAGGCCTTAGCTCCTACGAGCAGTACTTC. The rearrangement joins TRBV6-1 to TRBJ2-7; no clear D gene. The CDR3 has 17 residues. The V and J ends lost 2 bases and 0 bases respectively, with 17 bases between them. CDR1 and CDR2 from the germline V gene are MNHNS and SASEGT.

The genes are TRBV4-1 and TRBJ1-3; 8 nucleotides agree with TRBD1. V was clipped by 4 bases and J by 4 bases; unmatched bases: 6. Germline loops: CDR1 MGHRA, CDR2 YSYEKL. CDR3 length: 15 residues. The CDR3 DNA reads TGCGCCAGCAGCCGGACCGGACAGGGAGGAAACACCATATATTTT. Protein sequence: CASSRTGQGGNTIYF.

This rearrangement joins TRBV7-2 to TRBJ1-1; D is possibly TRBD1 (6 bases). Germline assignment: CDR1 SGHTA and CDR2 FQGNSA. The germline V and J ends were trimmed by 6 bases and 6 bases, with 17 bases remaining between them. The CDR3 spans 14 residues. CDR3 sequence: CASRGGGGYSEAFF. CDR3 in DNA: TGTGCCAGCAGGGGGGGAGGGGGTTACTCTGAAGCTTTCTTT. Filled out from reference TRBV7-2 and TRBJ1-1, the complete variable domain reads GAGVSQSPSNKVTEKGKDVELRCDPISGHTALYWYRQSLGQGLEFLIYFQGNSAPDKSGLPSDRFSAERTGGSVSTLTIQRTQQEDSAVYLCASRGGGGYSEAFFGQGTRLTVV.

The genes are TRBV21-1 and TRBJ1-2. TRBV21-1 is recorded as a pseudogene. The CDR3 consists of 13 residues. CDR3 DNA: TGTGCCAGCAGCAAAGCGCTTGAGGATGGCTACACCTTC. It is translated as CASSKALEDGYTF.

The J gene is TRBJ1-5, the V gene TRBV7-9, with D unresolved. V was cut by 4 bases and J by 9 bases, with 10 bases left in between. Germline-derived CDR1 and CDR2 are SEHNR and FQNEAQ (reference sequence). The CDR3 spans 12 residues. The CDR3 loop is CASSSNKSPQHF. CDR3 nucleotides: TGTGCCAGCAGCTCCAACAAATCGCCCCAGCATTTT.

This chain connects TRBV15 to TRBJ2-5, with a weak D call TRBD1 (5 bases). The CDR3 has 15 residues. The V and J ends lost 0 bases and 5 bases respectively, with 13 bases between them. Germline V gene lookup returns CDR1 LNHNV and CDR2 YYDKDF (reference sequence). The CDR3 spells CATSREGRAMETQYF. CDR3 sequence (DNA): TGTGCCACCAGCAGAGAGGGCAGGGCGATGGAGACCCAGTACTTC.

The V and J genes are TRBV21-1 and TRBJ2-1; the D call in the table, TRBD2, was not verified against the DNA. TRBV21-1 is shown as a pseudogene. The CDR3 loop spans 11 amino acids. This CDR3 is CASLFDNEQFF. CDR3 DNA: TGTGCCAGTCTCTTTGACAATGAGCAGTTCTTC.

This chain links TRBV7-9 with TRBJ2-7; 8 bases line up with TRBD1. The CDR3 is made up of 15 amino acids. Germline lookup yields CDR1 SEHNR and CDR2 FQNEAQ (reference sequence). J lost 4 bases, V lost 1 base, and 6 bases had no gene match. The CDR3 sequence is CASSLGWDRRYEQYF. The DNA for the CDR3 is TGTGCCAGCAGCTTAGGTTGGGACAGGAGATACGAGCAGTACTTC. Looking up the rest from reference TRBV7-9 and TRBJ2-7 gives the full variable domain: DTGVSQNPRHKITKRGQNVTFRCDPISEHNRLYWYRQTLGQGPEFLTYFQNEAQLEKSRLLSDRFSAERPKGSFSTLEIQRTEQGDSAMYLCASSLGWDRRYEQYFGPGTRLTVT.

This clone was seen just once. The chain has TRBV2 and TRBJ2-5, with TRBD2 matching 14 bases. CDR3 length: 16 amino acids. The J segment lost 4 bases and the V segment lost 3 bases, leaving 4 bases of the junction unmatched. CDR1 is SNHLY, CDR2 FYNNEI, per germline. The CDR3, as DNA: TGTGCCAGCAGTGATCCCGGGACTAGCGGGGGAGAGACCCAGTACTTC. Translating it yields CASSDPGTSGGETQYF.

This clone was counted between two and nine times. The gene calls are TRBV5-6 and TRBJ2-5, with 10 bases identical to TRBD2. CDR3 length: 17 residues. J was trimmed by 0 bases and V by 1 base; bases with no gene match: 6. In germline, CDR1 is SGHDT, CDR2 YYEEEE. Here the CDR3 DNA reads TGTGCCAGCAGCTTGCCTAGCGGGGGACAGTACCAAGAGACCCAGTACTTC. Encoded protein: CASSLPSGGQYQETQYF.

This sequence joins TRBV5-1 and TRBJ1-5; D is unclear. The CDR3 spans 13 residues. Germline V gene lookup returns CDR1 SGHRS and CDR2 YFSETQ. The V gene lost 0 bases and the J gene lost 7 bases, with 8 bases spanning the gap. The CDR3 loop is CASSLDREQPQHF. The CDR3, as DNA: TGCGCCAGCAGCTTGGACAGAGAGCAGCCCCAGCATTTT. Drawing the rest from reference TRBV5-1 and TRBJ1-5, the complete variable domain is KAGVTQTPRYLIKTRGQQVTLSCSPISGHRSVSWYQQTPGQGLQFLFEYFSETQRNKGNFPGRFSGRQFSNSRSEMNVSTLELGDSALYLCASSLDREQPQHFGDGTRLSIL.

CDR3 nucleotides: TGCAGTGCTAGTCAGGGGACAAATCAGCCCCAGCATTTT. Residues: CSASQGTNQPQHF. V is TRBV20-1 and J is TRBJ1-5, with a possible D match to TRBD1 (6 bases). V lost 3 bases, J lost 4 bases, and 10 bases lay in between. The CDR3 has 13 amino acids. The V gene's germline CDR1 is DFQATT and CDR2 SNEGSKA (reference sequence).